This is a list of T cell receptor beta chains from one sample in a study of T cell responses to AZD1222 COVID-19 vaccine. Clones were sequenced by immunoSEQ multiplex PCR, and TCRdb holds only the in-frame ones, with some missing. The sample has some 95,000 clones, roughly 89% seen once. The sample here was peripheral blood, taken on day 0 of MenACWY control vaccination. These receptors were obtained from an adult in good health. The CDR3 runs from the conserved cysteine through the conserved F or W. A D gene is named only where the DNA matches it firmly. Size is omitted from some rows. Given values are once, few, many or a class for expanded clones.

cdr3_nt: TGTGCCAGCAGAAAATCTCAGGGGACAACCGAAAAACTGTTTTTT
cdr3_aa: CASRKSQGTTEKLFF
clone_size: .
j_call: TRBJ1-4
v_call: TRBV7-9
d_call: .

cdr3_nt: TGTGCCACCAGTTCCTCCCGGGACTTCCCCACAGATACGCAGTATTTT
cdr3_aa: CATSSSRDFPTDTQYF
clone_size: .
j_call: TRBJ2-3
v_call: TRBV15
d_call: .

cdr3_nt: TGTGCTAGTGGTGCGGGTAATCAGCCCCAGCATTTT
cdr3_aa: CASGAGNQPQHF
clone_size: once
j_call: TRBJ1-5
v_call: TRBV12-5
d_call: .

cdr3_nt: TGTGCCAGTAGCTGGAGCGGGGGGACCACCTACGAGCAGTACTTC
cdr3_aa: CASSWSGGTTYEQYF
clone_size: .
j_call: TRBJ2-7
v_call: TRBV27
d_call: TRBD2

cdr3_nt: TGTGCCAGCTCACCGGACAGAAACTATGGCTACACCTTC
cdr3_aa: CASSPDRNYGYTF
clone_size: .
j_call: TRBJ1-2
v_call: TRBV18
d_call: .

cdr3_nt: TGCGCCAGCAGCCAAGATGGGAGGAACACTGAAGCTTTCTTT
cdr3_aa: CASSQDGRNTEAFF
clone_size: .
j_call: TRBJ1-1
v_call: TRBV4-1
d_call: .

cdr3_nt: TGTGCCAGTAGGTCTAGCGGGGGTTTGTACCAAGAGACCCAGTACTTC
cdr3_aa: CASRSSGGLYQETQYF
clone_size: .
j_call: TRBJ2-5
v_call: TRBV19
d_call: TRBD2

cdr3_nt: TGTGCCAGCAGTTACGTGACTTTTGCCGCCGGGGAGCTGTTTTTT
cdr3_aa: CASSYVTFAAGELFF
clone_size: .
j_call: TRBJ2-2
v_call: TRBV6-5
d_call: .

cdr3_nt: TGTGCCAGCAGCTTAAGCATCGCTCCGGGAGACCAGCATTTT
cdr3_aa: CASSLSIAPGDQHF
clone_size: .
j_call: TRBJ1-5
v_call: TRBV7-2
d_call: .

cdr3_nt: TGTGCCACCAGCGGAGGGCGAGGTGAGCAGTTCTTC
cdr3_aa: CATSGGRGEQFF
clone_size: .
j_call: TRBJ2-1
v_call: TRBV24-1
d_call: .

cdr3_nt: TGTGCCAGCAGTGCCGGGTACGAGCAGTACTTC
cdr3_aa: CASSAGYEQYF
clone_size: .
j_call: TRBJ2-7
v_call: TRBV25-1
d_call: .

cdr3_nt: TGTGCCAGCAGCCCCGGACAGGGGGCTTGGGAGACCCAGTACTTC
cdr3_aa: CASSPGQGAWETQYF
clone_size: once
j_call: TRBJ2-5
v_call: TRBV5-6
d_call: TRBD1

cdr3_nt: TGTGCCAGCAGCTTGCGGGGGGGCCGCACCGGGGAGCTGTTTTTT
cdr3_aa: CASSLRGGRTGELFF
clone_size: .
j_call: TRBJ2-2
v_call: TRBV11-2
d_call: TRBD2

cdr3_nt: TGTGCCAGTAGTCCCACTAGCGGGGGCCGGGATGAGCAGTTCTTC
cdr3_aa: CASSPTSGGRDEQFF
clone_size: once
j_call: TRBJ2-1
v_call: TRBV19
d_call: TRBD2

cdr3_nt: TGTGCCAGCGGGGGGACGGCCTCTGGGGCCAACGTCCTGACTTTC
cdr3_aa: CASGGTASGANVLTF
clone_size: .
j_call: TRBJ2-6
v_call: TRBV28
d_call: .

cdr3_nt: TGTGCCAGCAGCTTGCCGACTTTCGGGGTTGTAGAGCAGTATTTT
cdr3_aa: CASSLPTFGVVEQYF
clone_size: .
j_call: TRBJ2-3
v_call: TRBV5-6
d_call: .

cdr3_nt: TGTGCCAGCAGCTTACAGGTGGGGGATACGCAGTATTTT
cdr3_aa: CASSLQVGDTQYF
clone_size: .
j_call: TRBJ2-3
v_call: TRBV7-3
d_call: .

cdr3_nt: TGTGCCAGCAGCTTGACAGAGAGTCAGCCCCAGCATTTT
cdr3_aa: CASSLTESQPQHF
clone_size: .
j_call: TRBJ1-5
v_call: TRBV5-8
d_call: .

cdr3_nt: TGTGCCAGCAGCTTAGCGCGGACAGGGGGCGAGCAGTACTTC
cdr3_aa: CASSLARTGGEQYF
clone_size: .
j_call: TRBJ2-7
v_call: TRBV7-9
d_call: TRBD1

cdr3_nt: TGCAGCGTTGGGAGTCAGGGGGTGGGCATTGAGCAGTTCTTC
cdr3_aa: CSVGSQGVGIEQFF
clone_size: .
j_call: TRBJ2-1
v_call: TRBV29-1
d_call: TRBD1

cdr3_nt: TGTGCCAGCAGCACACTAGCGGGGGAGGGCACAGATACGCAGTATTTT
cdr3_aa: CASSTLAGEGTDTQYF
clone_size: .
j_call: TRBJ2-3
v_call: TRBV7-3
d_call: TRBD2